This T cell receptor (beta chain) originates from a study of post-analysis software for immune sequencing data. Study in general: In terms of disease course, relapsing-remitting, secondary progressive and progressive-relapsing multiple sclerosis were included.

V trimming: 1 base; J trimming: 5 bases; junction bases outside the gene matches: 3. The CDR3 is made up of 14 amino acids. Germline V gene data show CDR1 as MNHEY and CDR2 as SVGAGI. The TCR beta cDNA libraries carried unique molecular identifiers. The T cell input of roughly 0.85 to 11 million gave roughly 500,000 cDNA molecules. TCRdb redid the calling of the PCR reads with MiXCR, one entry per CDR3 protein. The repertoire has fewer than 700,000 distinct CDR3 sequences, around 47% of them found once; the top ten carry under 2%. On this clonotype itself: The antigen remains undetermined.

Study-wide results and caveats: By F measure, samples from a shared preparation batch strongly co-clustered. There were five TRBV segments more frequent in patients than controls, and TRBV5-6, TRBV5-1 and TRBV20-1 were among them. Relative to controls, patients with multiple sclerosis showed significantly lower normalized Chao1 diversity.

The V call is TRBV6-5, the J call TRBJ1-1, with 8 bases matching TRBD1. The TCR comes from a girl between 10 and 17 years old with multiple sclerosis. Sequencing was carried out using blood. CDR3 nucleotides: TGTGCCAGCAGTTACTACAGGGGGGAGACTGAAGCTTTCTTT. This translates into CASSYYRGETEAFF.